This T cell receptor (beta chain) was recorded in a study of molecular identifiers for immune sequencing clone quantification. Study summary: Five portions were made in replicates from RNA of roughly 20,000 or 100,000 naive CD8 cells, and four underwent sequencing. Findings of the study overall: Highly expanded clones may be undercounted when identical TCR molecules share barcodes. Clones of above 20 RNA copies carried over 99% of effector molecules; in naive cells they carried under 1%.

CDR1 is SEHNR and CDR2 is FQNEAQ in the germline V gene (reference sequence). After removal of 8 bases from V and 1 base from J, the junction contained 9 bases not matched to a gene. The CDR3 covers 15 residues. The use of previously described methods and listed TCR primers produced the bulk TCR libraries. TCRdb redid the calling of the PCR reads with MiXCR, one entry per CDR3 protein. The sample has over 50,000 distinct CDR3 sequences, roughly 36% seen once. Points on this clonotype: Its target is not known.

This sequence joins TRBV7-9 and TRBJ2-7; the match to TRBD1 covers 9 bases. The sequenced material came from naive CD8+ T cells from blood, with Jurkat cell RNA spiked in. The subset denotes: FACS-sorted CD8+CD4-CCR7+CD45RA+ naive T cells. This clonotype originated in a human donor in good health. Some libraries in this study had Jurkat cell RNA spiked in. The CDR3 here is CASGGQGFGSYEQYF. As DNA, the CDR3 is TGTGCCAGCGGGGGACAGGGCTTTGGGTCCTACGAGCAGTACTTC.